This TCR beta chain derives from a study of shared clonotypes between healthy human individuals. Germline V gene sequence: CDR1 MDHEN, CDR2 SYDVKM. The CDR3 has 16 amino acids. The J segment lost 2 bases and the V segment lost 3 bases, leaving 7 bases of the junction unmatched. This clone was seen only once. Antigen: not known. The unsorted PBMC replicate PCRs were performed with 300 ng DNA, approximately 27,000 T cell genomes. Clones were read by immunoSEQ multiplex PCR, and TCRdb kept only the in-frame ones, dropping some. The table records some 490,000 clones, 81% of them present only once. General study results and limits: Sequencing depth was expected to affect clonotype sharing among donors. The diversity represented, both genetic and in exposure history, was limited by few donors.

Sequenced: PBMCs. The chain recombines TRBV28 with TRBJ2-1; 7 positions match TRBD2. This TCR was sampled from a middle-aged woman in good health. Some clones in this sample may be carry-over from other donors' samples. The CDR3 protein is CASSLAGGGAYNEQFF. The CDR3 DNA sequence: TGTGCCAGCAGTTTGGCGGGCGGGGGAGCCTACAATGAGCAGTTCTTC.